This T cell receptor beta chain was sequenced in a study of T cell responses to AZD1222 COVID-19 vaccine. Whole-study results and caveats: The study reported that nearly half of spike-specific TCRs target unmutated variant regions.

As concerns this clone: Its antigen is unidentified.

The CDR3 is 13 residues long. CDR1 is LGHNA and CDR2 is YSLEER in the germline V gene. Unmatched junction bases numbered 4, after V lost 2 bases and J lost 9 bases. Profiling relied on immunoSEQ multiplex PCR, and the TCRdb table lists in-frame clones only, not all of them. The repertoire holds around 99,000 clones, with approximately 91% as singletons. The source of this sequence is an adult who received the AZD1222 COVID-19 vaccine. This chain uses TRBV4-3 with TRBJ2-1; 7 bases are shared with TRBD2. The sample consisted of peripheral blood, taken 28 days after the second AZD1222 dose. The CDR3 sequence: CASSQSGVGEQFF. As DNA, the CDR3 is TGCGCCAGCAGCCAAAGCGGGGTAGGTGAGCAGTTCTTC.